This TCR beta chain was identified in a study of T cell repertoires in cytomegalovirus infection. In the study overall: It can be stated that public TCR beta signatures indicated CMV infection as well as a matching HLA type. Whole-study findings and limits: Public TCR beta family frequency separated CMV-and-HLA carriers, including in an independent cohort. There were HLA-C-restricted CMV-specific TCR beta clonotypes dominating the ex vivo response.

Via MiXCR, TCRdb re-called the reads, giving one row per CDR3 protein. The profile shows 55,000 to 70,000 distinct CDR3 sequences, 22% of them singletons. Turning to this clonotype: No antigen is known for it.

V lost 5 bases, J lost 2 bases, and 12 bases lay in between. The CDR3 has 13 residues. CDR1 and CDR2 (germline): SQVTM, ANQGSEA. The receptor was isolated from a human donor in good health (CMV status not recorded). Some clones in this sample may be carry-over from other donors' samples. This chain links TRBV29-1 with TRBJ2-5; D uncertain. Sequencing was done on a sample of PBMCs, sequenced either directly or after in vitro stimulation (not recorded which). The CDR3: CSVSGTSQETQYF. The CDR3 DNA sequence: TGCAGCGTTTCCGGAACCTCACAAGAGACCCAGTACTTC.